This entry describes one T cell receptor (beta chain). What it binds is unknown. The sample comes from a study of beta chain features in type 1 diabetes. Study results and caveats: There was a moderate but significant shortening of TCRB CDR3s in all four CD4+ subsets of Type 1 diabetes patients.

This CDR3 contains 16 residues. CDR1 SGHNT and CDR2 YYREEE come from the germline V gene (reference sequence). V was pared by 3 bases and J by 0 bases, with 3 bases of the junction left unmatched. Isolated RNA was reverse transcribed in full, so expressed TCRB transcripts were sequenced. The repertoire was sequenced with immunoSEQ multiplex PCR; TCRdb's copy has only in-frame clones and lacks some. Of roughly 700,000 clones detected, about an eighth appear once; the ten largest clones hold about 0.02%. This clonotype was sampled from a man aged 18 to 30 with type 1 diabetes. What was sequenced was naive CD4+ T cells from blood. V gene TRBV5-4 combines with J gene TRBJ2-6; 7 nucleotides line up with TRBD1. The CDR3 sequence: CASSSGQISGANVLTF. The CDR3 DNA reads as TGTGCCAGCAGCTCGGGACAGATCTCTGGGGCCAACGTCCTGACTTTC.